Given below is one T cell receptor (beta chain) in context. Germline values: CDR1 ENHRY, CDR2 SYGVKD. J lost 7 bases, V lost 2 bases, and 18 bases had no gene match. The CDR3 has 20 residues. This entry belongs to a study of blood T cell repertoires in COVID-19. Study at large: There were acute and convalescent COVID-19 samples, and they came from the United States, Italy and Spain. Nucleic acid was either cDNA or gDNA, and it came from T cells, B-cell-depleted T cells, or PBMCs.

How the authors handled the data: Researchers report that nucleated cell counts were estimated from reference gene primer amplification. Sequencing used immunoSEQ multiplex PCR; TCRdb keeps in-frame clones, though not all of them. V and J calls and clone size follow that table, whereas D and trimming were derived from the DNA. The sample lists some 66,000 clones, around 84% seen once, with 5.5% to 8.5% in the top ten. This TCR came from a man in his fifties or sixties with active COVID-19. The sequencing sample was made of peripheral blood. V usage is TRBV10-3 and J usage is TRBJ2-7, with 15 bases fitting TRBD2. The CDR3 DNA reads TGTGCCATCAGTGAGACTCCCGGGACTAGCGGGGGGAGTGAGGTAGGGGAGCAGTACTTC. Translation gives CAISETPGTSGGSEVGEQYF.